The 25 T cell receptor beta chains presented below share a single source sample, sequenced in a study of blood T cell repertoires in COVID-19. Clones were read by immunoSEQ multiplex PCR, and TCRdb kept only the in-frame ones, dropping some. The table has about 250,000 clones, about 89% seen once. Sequencing was done on a sample of peripheral blood. Receptors were obtained from a woman in her fifties or sixties who had recovered from COVID-19.

The chain links TRBV6-1 to TRBJ1-2; 7 nucleotides match TRBD1. V was clipped by 3 bases and J by 8 bases; unmatched bases: 15. The CDR3 loop spans 16 amino acids. CDR1 is MNHNS, CDR2 SASEGT, per germline. The CDR3 DNA follows: TGTGCCAGCAGTGACCCCATCAACAGGGGCATTTTAGGCTACACCTTC. Encoded protein: CASSDPINRGILGYTF.

The chain couples TRBV4-2 to TRBJ2-7, with 9 bases fitting TRBD1. CDR3 length: 15 residues. Germline V gene data show CDR1 as LGHNA and CDR2 as YNFKEQ. V trimming: 4 bases; J trimming: 5 bases; junction bases outside the gene matches: 9. CDR3 nucleotides: TGTGCCAGCAGCCTATCATGGGACAGGGTACACGAGCAGTACTTC. Translation: CASSLSWDRVHEQYF.

The chain couples TRBV2 to TRBJ1-4; no firm D call. CDR1 SNHLY and CDR2 FYNNEI come from the germline V gene. CDR3 length equals 17 residues. Trimming removed 1 base at V and 0 bases at J, with 12 bases between. CDR3 residues: CASSEVRAYATNEKLFF. CDR3 DNA: TGTGCCAGCAGTGAAGTTAGAGCCTACGCAACTAATGAAAAACTGTTTTTT.

The V call is TRBV27, the J call TRBJ1-4; maybe TRBD1 (5 bases). Germline V CDR1 and CDR2: MNHEY, SMNVEV (reference sequence). The CDR3 loop spans 15 amino acids. Between the trimmed V and J ends, which lost 0 bases and 4 bases, there was a span of 9 bases. The CDR3 region is CASSLSGEGNEKLFF. CDR3 sequence (DNA): TGTGCCAGCAGTTTATCGGGGGAGGGTAATGAAAAACTGTTTTTT.

V and J are TRBV10-3 and TRBJ2-3, with 10 nucleotides matching TRBD1. The trim removed 7 bases at V and 2 bases at J, leaving 12 bases unmatched. Germline V gene sequence: CDR1 ENHRY, CDR2 SYGVKD. The CDR3 runs to 17 residues. This CDR3 reads CAINSRRTGGNTDTQYF. The CDR3 coding sequence is TGTGCCATCAACTCCCGACGGACAGGGGGAAACACAGATACGCAGTATTTT.

The gene calls are TRBV6-5 and TRBJ2-6; D unresolved. Trimming removed 7 bases at V and 0 bases at J, with 7 bases between. The CDR3 runs 14 residues. Germline V lookup: CDR1 MNHEY, CDR2 SVGAGI. The CDR3 DNA reads as TGTGCCAGCAATCCCTTCTCTGGGGCCAACGTCCTGACTTTC. As protein: CASNPFSGANVLTF.

The chain is built from TRBV4-3 and TRBJ1-6, with a tentative D call TRBD1 (5 bases). V gave up 0 bases and J gave up 0 bases, with 9 bases separating them. The CDR3 loop spans 17 amino acids. Per germline, CDR1 LGHNA and CDR2 YSLEER. The DNA for the CDR3 is TGCGCCAGCAGCCAAGATCTGACAGCCTCCTATAATTCACCCCTCCACTTT. This gives the protein CASSQDLTASYNSPLHF.

The CDR3 DNA sequence: TGTGCCAGCAGCGTAGGTACAGTCCCCTCCTACGAGCAGTACTTC. It encodes CASSVGTVPSYEQYF. The rearrangement uses TRBV9 and TRBJ2-7; D gene uncertain. This CDR3 region has 15 residues. The germline V gene encodes CDR1 SGDLS and CDR2 YYNGEE. V shed 0 bases and J shed 0 bases, with 10 bases lying between them. Using reference TRBV9 and TRBJ2-7 for the parts outside the CDR3, the full variable domain is DSGVTQTPKHLITATGQRVTLRCSPRSGDLSVYWYQQSLDQGLQFLIQYYNGEERAKGNILERFSAQQFPDLHSELNLSSLELGDSALYFCASSVGTVPSYEQYFGPGTRLTVT.

CDR3 in DNA: TGTGCCAGTAGTCCCTCGGCAGCGGGGGCCCCATACAATGAGCAGTTCTTC. Its protein is CASSPSAAGAPYNEQFF. V usage is TRBV19 and J usage is TRBJ2-1; 8 positions match TRBD2. Germline CDR1 reads LNHDA; CDR2 reads SQIVND (reference sequence). The J segment lost 4 bases and the V segment lost 5 bases, leaving 13 bases of the junction unmatched. There are 17 residues in the CDR3.

This chain connects TRBV2 to TRBJ1-1, with D possibly matching TRBD1 (5 bases). The CDR3 has 15 residues. The V end lost 8 bases, the J end lost 5 bases, and 21 bases lay between the germline ends. Germline CDR1 reads SNHLY; CDR2 reads FYNNEI. CDR3 nucleotide sequence: TGTGCCAGCGTCCGGGACCCCGGGGGGGATACTGAAGCTTTCTTT. Translating gives CASVRDPGGDTEAFF.

This sequence joins TRBV5-1 and TRBJ2-5, with D maybe TRBD1 (6 bases). Trimming took off 0 bases at V and 5 bases at J, with 11 bases between the two ends. The length of the CDR3 is 14 residues. CDR1 and CDR2 (germline): SGHRS, YFSETQ. The CDR3 DNA reads as TGCGCCAGCAGCTTGGAACAGGGCGGGGAGACCCAGTACTTC. Its translation is CASSLEQGGETQYF.

The CDR3 coding sequence is TGTGCCAGCAGCACCCAACAGGGACGGGCGTCACCCCTCCACTTT. It yields the protein CASSTQQGRASPLHF. V gene TRBV7-2 combines with J gene TRBJ1-6; tentative D call: TRBD1 (6 bases). Germline V gene data show CDR1 as SGHTA and CDR2 as FQGNSA. Trimming cost V 5 bases and J 10 bases, with 18 bases left between them. This CDR3 is 15 amino acids long.

This chain links TRBV7-9 with TRBJ2-7; tentatively, D is TRBD1 (6 bases). This CDR3 is built from 14 residues. V was shortened by 3 bases and J by 5 bases, with 14 bases between the two germline ends. In germline, CDR1 is SEHNR, CDR2 FQNEAQ (reference sequence). This CDR3 is CASSFSDRNHEQYF. In DNA, the CDR3 is TGTGCCAGCAGCTTCTCAGACAGGAACCACGAGCAGTACTTC.

This rearrangement joins TRBV27 to TRBJ1-3; D gene ambiguous. CDR1 is MNHEY, CDR2 SMNVEV, per germline (reference sequence). This CDR3 comprises 13 residues. The V gene lost 4 bases and the J gene lost 8 bases, with 12 bases spanning the gap. The CDR3 protein is CASSSARRDTIYF. DNA for the CDR3: TGTGCCAGCAGTTCGGCCCGGCGGGACACCATATATTTT.

The chain combines TRBV5-1 with TRBJ2-3; 7 nucleotides line up with TRBD1. From germline, CDR1 is SGHRS and CDR2 YFSETQ. With 1 base clipped from V and 5 bases from J, the junction kept 4 bases outside the gene matches. There are 14 residues in the CDR3. In nucleotides, the CDR3 is TGCGCCAGCAGCTTGCAGGGGGAAGTAGATACGCAGTATTTT. This translates into CASSLQGEVDTQYF.

The table lists this clone with a few counts. The chain is built from TRBV6-1 and TRBJ2-5; no reliable D call. CDR1 and CDR2 from the germline V gene are MNHNS and SASEGT. The CDR3 is 13 residues long. V was cut by 3 bases and J by 9 bases, with 14 bases left in between. This CDR3 is CASSDVDTSAQYF. The CDR3 DNA follows: TGTGCCAGCAGTGATGTAGACACCTCGGCCCAGTACTTC.

V gene TRBV12-5 combines with J gene TRBJ1-1; D is undetermined. From germline, CDR1 is LGHNT and CDR2 FRNRAP. Trimming took off 5 bases at V and 4 bases at J, with 14 bases between the two ends. The CDR3 is 14 amino acids. Here the CDR3 reads CASGPWVGSTEAFF. In nucleotides, the CDR3 is TGTGCTAGTGGTCCATGGGTGGGGAGCACTGAAGCTTTCTTT. Combining the CDR3 with reference TRBV12-5 and TRBJ1-1 gives the whole variable domain DARVTQTPRHKVTEMGQEVTMRCQPILGHNTVFWYRQTMMQGLELLAYFRNRAPLDDSGMPKDRFSAEMPDATLATLKIQPSEPRDSAVYFCASGPWVGSTEAFFGQGTRLTVV.

This CDR3 reads CASSDHSNQPQHF. CDR3 bases: TGTGCCAGCAGTGACCATAGCAATCAGCCCCAGCATTTT. The V gene is TRBV2, the J gene TRBJ1-5; no definite D call. The V gene lost 3 bases and the J gene lost 0 bases, with 3 bases spanning the gap. Germline V gene data show CDR1 as SNHLY and CDR2 as FYNNEI. This CDR3 has 13 residues.

The J gene is TRBJ2-2, the V gene TRBV7-3, with 7 bases fitting TRBD1. The CDR3 runs to 16 residues. Trimming cost V 4 bases and J 2 bases; bases outside gene matches: 7. The V gene's germline CDR1 is SGHTA and CDR2 FQGTGA. As DNA, the CDR3 is TGTGCCAGCAGCTCAAACAGGGGTCTCAACACCGGGGAGCTGTTTTTT. It encodes CASSSNRGLNTGELFF.

This chain uses TRBV9 with TRBJ2-1, with 7 bases identical to TRBD2. Germline values: CDR1 SGDLS, CDR2 YYNGEE. Trimming removed 7 bases from V and 4 bases from J; junction bases left unmatched: 5. CDR3 length equals 13 residues. CDR3 nucleotides: TGTGCCAGCGGCGGGAGAGTTTACAATGAGCAGTTCTTC. Translated, it gives CASGGRVYNEQFF.

The chain joins TRBV2 to TRBJ1-6; TRBD1 is a possible D gene (6 bases). V lost 4 bases and J 11 bases, leaving 12 bases between the germline ends. Germline V gene sequence: CDR1 SNHLY, CDR2 FYNNEI. The CDR3 sequence is 13 residues long. Here the CDR3 DNA reads TGTGCCAGCAGTGGGGGGCTCGTGGCACCCCTCCACTTT. Its protein product is CASSGGLVAPLHF. The whole variable domain, filled in from reference TRBV2 and TRBJ1-6, reads EPEVTQTPSHQVTQMGQEVILRCVPISNHLYFYWYRQILGQKVEFLVSFYNNEISEKSEIFDDQFSVERPDGSNFTLKIRSTKLEDSAMYFCASSGGLVAPLHFGNGTRLTVT.

Remarks on this clone: Within the sample, other DNA sequences also encode this same CDR3. This chain connects TRBV28 to TRBJ1-1, with D possibly being TRBD1 (6 bases). The CDR3 is 14 residues long. The V end was cut by 4 bases, the J end by 0 bases, with 9 bases between. Per the germline V gene, CDR1 is MDHEN and CDR2 is SYDVKM. The CDR3 DNA is TGTGCCAGCAGTTCCACAGGGCTGAACACTGAAGCTTTCTTT. Amino acids: CASSSTGLNTEAFF.

V gene TRBV18 combines with J gene TRBJ2-6; the D is unclear. Trimming took 6 bases from V and 2 from J, leaving 11 bases between them. CDR1 is KGHSH and CDR2 is LQKENI in the germline V gene. The length of the CDR3 is 15 residues. The CDR3 DNA sequence: TGTGCCAGCTCGCCGCTTGCGACTGGGGCCAACGTCCTGACTTTC. Amino acid sequence: CASSPLATGANVLTF.

The genes are TRBV20-1 and TRBJ2-7; a weak D match, TRBD1 (5 bases). CDR1 is DFQATT and CDR2 is SNEGSKA in the germline V gene (reference sequence). V was shortened by 5 bases and J by 3 bases, with 8 bases between the two germline ends. The CDR3 contains 11 residues. As DNA, the CDR3 is TGCAGTGCTGCGACAGTCTACGAGCAGTACTTC. This codes for CSAATVYEQYF.

The V call is TRBV7-6, the J call TRBJ1-5; 8 bases are a match to TRBD1. J was trimmed by 7 bases and V by 4 bases; bases with no gene match: 15. Germline V gene lookup returns CDR1 SGHVS and CDR2 FNYEAQ. The CDR3 has 17 amino acids. Here the CDR3 reads CASSSTPGGLGGQPQHF. The CDR3 coding sequence is TGTGCCAGCAGCTCGACTCCAGGGGGCTTAGGGGGACAGCCCCAGCATTTT.